This T cell receptor (beta chain) derives from a study of blood T cell repertoires in COVID-19 (dated by TCRdb to about 2020). Describing the broader study: Samples covering the acute and convalescent phases of COVID-19 were provided by collaborators in the United States, Italy and Spain. The samples were drawn from two sources: the first 160 participants of the ongoing ImmuneRACE study, and fewer than 1,500 subjects contributed by 6 global collaborators. Nearly every sample came with metadata listing a de-identified subject ID, COVID-19 status, age in years and sex. The material from the prospective study consisted of cDNA or gDNA derived from T cells, B-cell-depleted T cells, or PBMCs. Where HLA class I and class II types were available, the types were taken from metadata supplied by the sample provider, not from assay-based typing. Subjects who had been exposed to COVID-19, were actively infected with it, or had recovered from it provided the deeply sampled blood TCRbeta repertoires that made up the dataset. A freely available public database, intended as a resource for researchers studying the immune response to SARS-CoV-2, is where the repertoires were released.

Summary of the overall study and its limitations: The quantity of clinical and demographic metadata differed by source and by participant and was supplied without curation.

The immunoSEQ Assay, a bias-controlled multiplex PCR, was used to amplify TCRbeta CDR3 regions from genomic DNA. As for the authors' bioinformatics: Nucleated cell counts per sample were estimated from amplification of reference gene primers within the assay. Sequence reads were collapsed and filtered to measure the absolute abundance of every unique TCRbeta CDR3 rearrangement. For each sample, productive Simpson clonality was calculated as the square root of Simpson's diversity index across productive rearrangements. TCRdb limited this immuneACCESS table to in-frame rearrangements with V and J called. A share of clones is missing; checked studies link under half to unresolved V genes, and the rest is unexplained. The DNA gave D and trimming, while V, J and clone size come from that table. Present in this sample are about 100,000 clones, more than 85% of which were seen just once. The ten most abundant clones make up roughly 7.3% of the sample.

Each collaborating institution followed its own protocols to collect whole blood in K2EDTA tubes. For TCRbeta analysis, collaborators shipped samples as frozen whole blood, isolated PBMCs, or DNA extracted from either of those sample types. Clipping removes 4 bases from V and 4 bases from J, with 6 as the unmatched junction base count. Including cysteine and phenylalanine, the CDR3 has 16 amino acids. Solely the CDR3 DNA is kept, with 48 bases framed from the first base. Based on the germline V gene, the CDR1 and CDR2 sequences are SGHTA and FQGTGA. Notes on this clone: The antigen it recognizes is unknown. No per-base quality is available; no much larger clone lies one base away.

The rearrangement combines TRBV7-3 with TRBJ2-3, with 12 bases aligning to TRBD2. This TCR derives from a young man in a cohort sampled during active COVID-19. What was sequenced was peripheral blood. The CDR3 here reads CASSYASGGAPDTQYF. The sequenced DNA: TGTGCCAGCAGCTACGCTAGCGGGGGGGCCCCAGATACGCAGTATTTT.